This TCR beta chain was recorded in a study of cytomegalovirus exposure and HLA in healthy donors. Notes on the study in general: In a later analysis, a missense DCLRE1C variant was linked to TCR beta V- and J-gene trimming. The availability of immune exposure information extended only to CMV serostatus.

PCR amplification relied on 60 Vbeta primers (plus 13 Jbeta primers). The repertoire was sequenced with immunoSEQ multiplex PCR; TCRdb's copy has only in-frame clones and lacks some. The sample contains some 210,000 clones, over 80% of which appear only once. V was pared by 3 bases and J by 3 bases, with 3 bases between. CDR1 and CDR2 (germline): MNHNS, SASEGT. The CDR3 sequence is 12 residues long. This clone came up a few times. Its antigen is still unknown. The sample taken for sequencing was PBMCs. The TCR comes from a woman in her forties or fifties in good health and CMV-seropositive. The rearrangement links TRBV6-1 to TRBJ1-3; D gene ambiguous. This chain's CDR3 is CASSDFGNTIYF. CDR3 nucleotides: TGTGCCAGCAGTGACTTTGGAAACACCATATATTTT.